The entry below describes one T cell receptor (beta chain). Its antigen is unknown. This entry is derived from a study of shared clonotypes between healthy human individuals. Study details: Per donor, CD8 memory used one plate, CD8 naive used two, CD4 memory used three and CD4 naive used three.

Study-wide results and limits: Sequencing of the sorted subsets was shown by rarefaction to be incomplete despite large depth. Relative to memory subsets, naive subsets generally showed larger estimated richness.

The CDR3 contains 14 residues. Sorted-subset replicate PCR reactions were performed with about 200 ng DNA, corresponding to tens of thousands of T cell genomes. Sequenced by immunoSEQ multiplex PCR; TCRdb stores in-frame clones only, minus some. This table holds roughly 1 million clones, about 70% found once. The receptor was isolated from a man aged 18 to 29 in good health. The chain links TRBV21-1 to TRBJ2-5; TRBD1 is taken as the D call from the table, unchecked against the DNA. TRBV21-1 is a known pseudogene. Sequences were obtained from memory CD4+ T cells sorted from blood. The subset here: CD45RA-negative fraction. The CDR3 protein is CASRVQGVGETQYF. In DNA form, the CDR3 reads TGTGCCAGCAGAGTACAGGGTGTTGGAGAGACCCAGTACTTC.